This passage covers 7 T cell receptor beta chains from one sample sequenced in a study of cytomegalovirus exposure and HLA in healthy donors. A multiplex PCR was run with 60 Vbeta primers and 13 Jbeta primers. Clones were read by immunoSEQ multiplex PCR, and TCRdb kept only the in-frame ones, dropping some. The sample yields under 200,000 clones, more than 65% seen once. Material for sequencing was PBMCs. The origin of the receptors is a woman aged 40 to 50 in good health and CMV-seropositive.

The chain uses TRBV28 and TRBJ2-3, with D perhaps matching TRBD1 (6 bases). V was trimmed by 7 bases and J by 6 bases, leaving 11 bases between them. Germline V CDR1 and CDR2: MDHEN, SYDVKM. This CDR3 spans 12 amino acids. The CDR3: CASTYDRDTQYF. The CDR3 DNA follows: TGTGCCAGCACCTACGACAGGGATACGCAGTATTTT.

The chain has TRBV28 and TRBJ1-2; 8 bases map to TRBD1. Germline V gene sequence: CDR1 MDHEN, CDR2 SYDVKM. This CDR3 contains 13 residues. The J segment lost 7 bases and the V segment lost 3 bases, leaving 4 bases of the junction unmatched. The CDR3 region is CASSLGTGGGYTF. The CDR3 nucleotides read TGTGCCAGCAGTTTGGGGACAGGAGGTGGCTACACCTTC.

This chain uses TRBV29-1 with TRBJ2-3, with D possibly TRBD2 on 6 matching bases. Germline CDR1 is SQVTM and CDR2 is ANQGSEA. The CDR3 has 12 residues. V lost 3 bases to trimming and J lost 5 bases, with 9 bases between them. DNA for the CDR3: TGCAGCGTTGACGCTAGCGAAGATACGCAGTATTTT. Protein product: CSVDASEDTQYF.

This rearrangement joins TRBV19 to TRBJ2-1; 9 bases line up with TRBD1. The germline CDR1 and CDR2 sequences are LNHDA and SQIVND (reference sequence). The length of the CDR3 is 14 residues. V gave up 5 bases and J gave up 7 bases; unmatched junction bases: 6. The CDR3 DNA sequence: TGTGCCAGTAGTGCGACAGGGGGGAGAAATGAGCAGTTCTTC. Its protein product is CASSATGGRNEQFF.

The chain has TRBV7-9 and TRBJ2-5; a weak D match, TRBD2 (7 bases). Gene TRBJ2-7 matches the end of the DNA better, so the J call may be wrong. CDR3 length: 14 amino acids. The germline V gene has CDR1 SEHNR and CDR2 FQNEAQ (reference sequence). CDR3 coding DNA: TGTGCCAGCAGCTCGGACAGCGGGATCGCCGAGCAGTACTTC. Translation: CASSSDSGIAEQYF.

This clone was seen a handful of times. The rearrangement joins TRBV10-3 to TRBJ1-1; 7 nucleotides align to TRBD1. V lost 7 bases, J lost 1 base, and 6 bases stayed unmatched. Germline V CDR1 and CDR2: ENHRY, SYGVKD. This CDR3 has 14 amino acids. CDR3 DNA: TGTGCCATCAATACCGGGACAGAGAACACTGAAGCTTTCTTT. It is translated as CAINTGTENTEAFF.

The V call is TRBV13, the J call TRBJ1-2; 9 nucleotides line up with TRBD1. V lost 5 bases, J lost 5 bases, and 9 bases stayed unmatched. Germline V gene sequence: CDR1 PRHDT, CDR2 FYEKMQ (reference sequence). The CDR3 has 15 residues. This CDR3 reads CASSEYRDRAYGYTF. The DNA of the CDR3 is TGTGCCAGCAGCGAATACCGGGACAGGGCATATGGCTACACCTTC.